The sequence of this T cell receptor (beta chain) was determined in a study of tumor-infiltrating lymphocytes in primary liver carcinoma (dated by TCRdb to about 2017). Background on the whole study: Hepatocellular carcinoma (four) or combined HCC and intrahepatic cholangiocarcinoma (one) was present in the five patients, who were three men and two women aged 30 to 69 years. Tumors of the five patients were stage T1-T3 N0M0 with maximum diameters of 4.2 to 10 cm. Across five regions of each liver tumor, along with adjacent normal tissue and blood, the study brought together TCRbeta repertoire sequencing, expression microarrays and whole-exome sequencing. Samples yielded roughly 3.65 to 7.5 million productive TCRbeta reads; read depth did not differ significantly between tissue types. The roughly 25 tumor region samples were profiled with Agilent mRNA microarrays so that TCRbeta repertoire diversity could be related to the local molecular phenotype. A total of some 35 specimens from 5 patients underwent TCRbeta repertoire sequencing, comprising 25 tumor regions, 5 adjacent noncancerous liver tissues and 5 peripheral blood samples. Reproducibility between technical replicate repertoires was high, with correlation coefficients above 0.98 and mean shared-clone rates approximately 0.91.

This clonotype was picked up many times. The antigen this receptor binds is unknown. Base qualities are missing; no much larger clone stands one base away. V drops 3 bases and J drops 4 bases, leaving 10 bases in between. There are 13 amino acids in the CDR3, from cysteine to phenylalanine inclusive. Only the CDR3 part of the read is kept: 39 bases, read in frame from the first base. From a lookup of the germline V gene, CDR1 and CDR2 are SGHDT and YYEEEE. Without any cell sorting, total RNA and DNA were extracted together from roughly 20-30 mg of bulk tissue using the AllPrep DNA/RNA mini kit. Roughly five patients with histopathologically diagnosed primary liver carcinoma underwent surgical resection in China between late 2015 and March 2016. Chronic HBV infection was present in the patients, and the patients were treatment-naive at sampling. Five spatially separated regions were sampled per tumor: superior, inferior, left-lateral and right-lateral poles, plus the tumor centre. Histological examination found more than 90% viable tumor cells in every tumor sample. Pieces of fresh tumor and adjacent tissue were cut in half, with one half kept in RNAlater at -80 degrees C and the other half sent for histology.

A constant-region primer and ProtoScript II reverse transcriptase were used to reverse-transcribe TCRbeta-specific cDNA from roughly 480 ng total RNA. Three nested multiplex PCR rounds, following a slightly modified ARM-PCR procedure, were used to build the TCRbeta libraries. The first two PCR rounds used multiplex TRBV1-TRBV30 forward primers with a Cbeta reverse primer, each for about 10 cycles. Sample barcodes and Illumina adapters were added in a final 25-cycle PCR using Deep VentR polymerase. Before sequencing, amplicons of 200-500 bp were purified from gel using a QIAquick gel extraction kit. An Illumina HiSeq 2500 was used to sequence the TCRbeta amplicons with 250-bp paired-end reads. Under the source paper's analysis protocol: Trimmomatic v0.33 was used to quality-trim the reads, and FLASH v1.2.11 was used to merge paired reads so that full CDR3 sequences could be recovered. V, D and J germline segments were assigned to the rearranged TCRbeta sequences by MiGEC v1.2.1b. Clonotype statistics, along with Shannon-Wiener diversity indices, were calculated using VDJtools v1.0.0. Except for diversity analysis, only each sample's 250 most abundant clonotypes were used in subsequent analyses to reduce sampling bias. The public reads were quality trimmed at Q25 with fastp and then assembled into clones with MiXCR by TCRdb, keeping productive beta chains. Each record represents a unique CDR3 protein, reported with the most common genes and DNA among its rows. None of the V and J calls come from the authors' own analysis; TCRdb made them. The sample table holds tens of thousands of distinct CDR3 sequences, of which around 79% were seen once. Less than 30% of the sample goes to the ten largest clones.

The research as a whole found: Compared with blood, tumors had a significantly larger share of the repertoire taken up by the top 250 clones (p = 0.039). Because only the TCR beta chain was sequenced and unpaired alpha chains were not captured, true repertoire diversity is likely underestimated. Bulk unsorted samples precluded comparing CD4+ and CD8+ T cell repertoires. The study included only five or six patients, and the authors note findings should be validated in a larger study. Only about 8-25% of top clones were present in all five regions of a tumor, suggesting spatial heterogeneity of tumor-infiltrating T cells. Consistent with antigen-driven expansion, pairs of tumor regions showed higher repertoire overlap (mean about 35%) than either tumor-adjacent pairs (about 17%) or tumor-blood pairs (around 15%).

The sequencing sample was made of liver tumor tissue from sampling region 2. The sample's cell subset or site, from its label and the paper: tumor region T2, inferior pole. The TCR originated in a man between 40 and 49 years old with primary liver carcinoma and hepatitis B virus infection. The chain employs TRBV5-6 and TRBJ1-2; the D region possibly corresponds to TRBD1 (5 bases align). The sequence in DNA is TGTGCCAGCAGCTCCGGACACGTCTATGGCTACACCTTC. It translates as CASSSGHVYGYTF.